This T cell receptor beta chain comes out of a study of cytomegalovirus exposure and HLA in healthy donors. The CDR3 extends over 16 amino acids. V lost 0 bases and J 0 bases, leaving 11 bases between the germline ends. Germline V gives CDR1 LNHDA, CDR2 SQIVND (reference sequence). Regarding this clone: Its cognate antigen is unknown.

Points from the study as a whole: In vitro work confirmed that a few CMV-associated chains recognize CMV antigens. Investigators reported 150 to 200 TCR beta chains as tied to cytomegalovirus.

Assay: immunoSEQ multiplex PCR; the TCRdb copy retains only in-frame clones and omits some. This sample carries 150,000 to 180,000 clones, less than 90% of them seen once, and the ten largest clones take approximately 20%. Sequences were obtained from PBMCs. The clonotype comes from a man between 18 and 35 years old in good health and CMV-seropositive. This chain connects TRBV19 to TRBJ1-1, with D unresolved. The CDR3 bases are TGTGCCAGTAGTATAGAAGGGCCGGGGATGAACACTGAAGCTTTCTTT. Protein product: CASSIEGPGMNTEAFF.